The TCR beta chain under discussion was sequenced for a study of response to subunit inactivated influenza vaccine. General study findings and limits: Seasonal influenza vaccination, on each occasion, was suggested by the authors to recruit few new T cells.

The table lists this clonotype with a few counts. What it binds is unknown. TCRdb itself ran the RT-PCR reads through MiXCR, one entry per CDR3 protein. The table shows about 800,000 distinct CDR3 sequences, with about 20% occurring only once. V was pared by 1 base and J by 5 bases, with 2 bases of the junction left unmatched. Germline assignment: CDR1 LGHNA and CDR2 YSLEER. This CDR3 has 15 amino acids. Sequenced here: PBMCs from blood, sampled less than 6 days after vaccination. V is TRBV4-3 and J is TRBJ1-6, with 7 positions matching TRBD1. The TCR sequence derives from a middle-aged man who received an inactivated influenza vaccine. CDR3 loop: CASSQVRGNNSPLHF. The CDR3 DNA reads TGCGCCAGCAGCCAAGTCAGGGGGAATAATTCACCCCTCCACTTT.